These T cell receptor beta chains were read from a single sample in a study of blood T cell repertoires in COVID-19. The method was immunoSEQ multiplex PCR; TCRdb's version includes in-frame clones alone and lacks a portion of them. The sample comprises more than 400,000 clones, about 85% of which are singletons, and approximately 0.7% rests with the top ten. The sample was PBMCs or T cells enriched from blood (not recorded which). The receptor set was obtained from a woman between 18 and 29 years old who had recovered from COVID-19. The CDR3 runs from the conserved cysteine through the conserved F or W. Each record gives: V gene, J gene, CDR3 protein.

TRBV10-2,TRBJ2-7,CASRDRAPTYEQYF
TRBV5-4,TRBJ2-3,CASSLSTSGVTDTQYF
TRBV5-1,TRBJ1-1,CASSSGQPHTEAFF
TRBV6-5,TRBJ2-1,CASSYGETVLNEQFF
TRBV9,TRBJ1-4,CASSPRGQGATNEKLFF
TRBV5-4,TRBJ1-1,CASGTGGALSSTEAFF
TRBV30,TRBJ1-4,CAWGPTGAAEKLFF
TRBV30,TRBJ2-1,CAWSPRAGGNEQFF
TRBV28,TRBJ1-2,CASSWRGRNYGYTF
TRBV6-5,TRBJ1-1,CATVDFIRAFF
TRBV11-2,TRBJ2-5,CASERGLGETQYF
TRBV27,TRBJ1-2,CASSPTETYGYTF
TRBV25-1,TRBJ2-1,CASSLAGGSYNEQFF
TRBV6-5,TRBJ1-2,CASSYSVSNSYGYTF
TRBV5-4,TRBJ1-3,CASSLDLTGSGNTIYF
TRBV30,TRBJ1-1,CAGTARGTEAFF
TRBV2,TRBJ1-6,CASSSRTGYNSPLHF
TRBV18,TRBJ1-3,CASSPYKGDRTSGNTIYF
TRBV6-5,TRBJ2-1,CASSRGTGINEQFF
TRBV4-1,TRBJ1-2,CASSHPIGVYGYTF
TRBV2,TRBJ1-5,CASSRGRPRDQPQHF
TRBV2,TRBJ2-1,CASTRAKRGYNEQFF
TRBV29-1,TRBJ2-3,CSVDRGAGGETQYF
TRBV5-1,TRBJ2-1,CASSLVAGGLYEQFF
TRBV29-1,TRBJ1-1,CSVEGQGPEAFF
TRBV2,TRBJ2-1,CASRKGDKGFPNEQFF
TRBV15,TRBJ2-2,CATSREAGTGELFF
TRBV10-3,TRBJ2-1,CAISGGDEQFF
TRBV5-1,TRBJ2-7,CASTFSGGNNYEQYF
TRBV19,TRBJ1-2,CATYTPGQGNYGYTF
TRBV10-3,TRBJ1-2,CAIKLGQGFRSWGYTF
TRBV5-1,TRBJ2-1,CASSSPFRGDTYNEQFF
TRBV6-6,TRBJ2-7,CASSPAGRSYEQYF
TRBV5-1,TRBJ2-2,CASSPRTANTGELFF
TRBV10-3,TRBJ2-7,CAIQNRGEQYF
TRBV28,TRBJ2-5,CASSLIQGETQYF
TRBV27,TRBJ2-5,CASRRTSGGIQETQYF
TRBV3-1/TRBV3-2,TRBJ1-2,CASSQGQGYTF
TRBV18,TRBJ1-2,CASSLSRDNYGYTF
TRBV19,TRBJ1-1,CASSTIPGQAGTEAFF
TRBV6-5,TRBJ2-1,CASSRQTFYNEQFF
TRBV25-1,TRBJ1-4,CASSAPEGGMREKLFF